This TCR beta chain emerged from a study of technical replicates of blood from four donors. This clone has just one count. Sequenced by immunoSEQ multiplex PCR; TCRdb stores in-frame clones only, minus some. Seen here are tens of thousands of clones, 75% to 95% observed once, and the top ten hold about 0.38%. Material: T cells isolated from PBMCs. This TCR derives from a human donor in good health. Some clones in this sample may be carry-over from other donors' samples.

The CDR3, as DNA: TGTGCCAGCAGCGTAGAGGCGGGAGCATACGATACGCAGTATTTT. As protein: CASSVEAGAYDTQYF. V is TRBV9 and J is TRBJ2-3; 7 nucleotides align to TRBD2. Germline V CDR1 and CDR2: SGDLS, YYNGEE. CDR3 length: 15 amino acids. J was trimmed by 6 bases and V by 0 bases; bases with no gene match: 7.